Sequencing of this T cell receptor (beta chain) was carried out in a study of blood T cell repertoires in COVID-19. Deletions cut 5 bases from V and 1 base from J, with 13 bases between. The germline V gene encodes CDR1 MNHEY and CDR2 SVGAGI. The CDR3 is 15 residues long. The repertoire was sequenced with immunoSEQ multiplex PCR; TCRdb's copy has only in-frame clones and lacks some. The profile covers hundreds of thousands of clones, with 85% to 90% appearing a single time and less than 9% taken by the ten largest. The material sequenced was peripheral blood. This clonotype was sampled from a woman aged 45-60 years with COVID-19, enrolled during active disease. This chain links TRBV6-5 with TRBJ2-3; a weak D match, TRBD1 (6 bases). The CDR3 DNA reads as TGTGCCAGCAGTCCAACTTGGGGGCGCACAGATACGCAGTATTTT. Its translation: CASSPTWGRTDTQYF.